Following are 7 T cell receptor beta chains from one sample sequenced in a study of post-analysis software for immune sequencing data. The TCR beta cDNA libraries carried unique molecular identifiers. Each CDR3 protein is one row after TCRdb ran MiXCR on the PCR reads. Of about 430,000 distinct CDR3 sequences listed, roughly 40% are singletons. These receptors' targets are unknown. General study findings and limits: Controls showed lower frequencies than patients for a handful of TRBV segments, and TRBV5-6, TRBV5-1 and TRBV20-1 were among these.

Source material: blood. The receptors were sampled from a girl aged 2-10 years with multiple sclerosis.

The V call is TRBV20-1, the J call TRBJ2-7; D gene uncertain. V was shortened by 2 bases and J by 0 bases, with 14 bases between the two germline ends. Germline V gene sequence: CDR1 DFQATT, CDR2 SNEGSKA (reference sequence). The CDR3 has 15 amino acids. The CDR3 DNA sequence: TGCAGTGCTAGACCGTGGGAAGGGTTCTCCTACGAGCAGTACTTC. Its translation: CSARPWEGFSYEQYF.

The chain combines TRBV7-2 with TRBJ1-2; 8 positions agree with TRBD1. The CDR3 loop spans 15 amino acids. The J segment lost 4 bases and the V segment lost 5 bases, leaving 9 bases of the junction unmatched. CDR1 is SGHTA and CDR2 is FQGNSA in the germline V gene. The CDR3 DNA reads TGTGCCAGCAGCCCGAGACAGGGGAACCTCTATGGCTACACCTTC. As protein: CASSPRQGNLYGYTF.

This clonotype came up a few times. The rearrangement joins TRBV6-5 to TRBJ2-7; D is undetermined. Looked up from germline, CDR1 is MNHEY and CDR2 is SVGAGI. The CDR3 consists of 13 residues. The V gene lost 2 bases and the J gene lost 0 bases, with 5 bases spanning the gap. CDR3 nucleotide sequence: TGTGCCAGCAGTTACGAAGGCTCCTACGAGCAGTACTTC. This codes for CASSYEGSYEQYF.

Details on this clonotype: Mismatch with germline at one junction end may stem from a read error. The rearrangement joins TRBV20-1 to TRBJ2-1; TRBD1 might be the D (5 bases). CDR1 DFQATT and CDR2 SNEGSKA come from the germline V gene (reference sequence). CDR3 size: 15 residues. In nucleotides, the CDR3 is TGCAGTGCCCCTCTGGGGCAGGGATATAACAATGGGCAGTTCTTC. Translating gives CSAPLGQGYNNGQFF.

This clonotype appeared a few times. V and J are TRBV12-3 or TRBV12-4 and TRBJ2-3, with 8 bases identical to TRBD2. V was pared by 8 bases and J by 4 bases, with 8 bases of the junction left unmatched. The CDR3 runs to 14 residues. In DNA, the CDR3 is TGTGCCAGCGGCCGGGGGGGCACGTCAGATACGCAGTATTTT. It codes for CASGRGGTSDTQYF.

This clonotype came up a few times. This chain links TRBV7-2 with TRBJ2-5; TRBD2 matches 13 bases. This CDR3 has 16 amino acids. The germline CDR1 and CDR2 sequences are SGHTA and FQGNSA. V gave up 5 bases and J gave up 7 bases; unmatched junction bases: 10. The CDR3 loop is CASSPLTTSGGGTQYF. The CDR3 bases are TGTGCCAGCAGCCCCTTAACTACTAGCGGGGGGGGGACCCAGTACTTC.

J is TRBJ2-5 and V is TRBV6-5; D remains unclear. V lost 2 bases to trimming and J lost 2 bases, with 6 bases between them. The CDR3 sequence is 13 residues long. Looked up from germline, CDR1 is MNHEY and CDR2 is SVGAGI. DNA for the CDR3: TGTGCCAGCAGTTACGTTCGACAAGAGACCCAGTACTTC. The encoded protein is CASSYVRQETQYF.